The next 27 T cell receptor beta chains were all read from a single sample in a study of T cells in Graves' hyperthyroidism and ophthalmopathy. RNA transcripts served as the template for amplifying TCR beta CDR3 regions. Carried out on the TCR CDR3, a first-round RT-PCR used the HTBI primer set. TCRdb re-called the multiplex PCR reads with MiXCR, one entry per CDR3 protein. The sample includes some 800,000 distinct CDR3 sequences, roughly 40% of them seen just once. Sequencing was carried out using blood. These receptors were taken from a man between 18 and 35 years old with Graves' hyperthyroidism.

This chain connects TRBV20-1 to TRBJ2-5; 11 nucleotides line up with TRBD2. The germline V gene has CDR1 DFQATT and CDR2 SNEGSKA (reference sequence). The V segment lost 2 bases and the J segment 4 bases; nucleotides outside the gene matches: 9. The length of the CDR3 is 16 residues. The CDR3 nucleotides read TGCAGTGCTAGATCACTTAGCGGGGGGGGCGGAGAGACCCAGTACTTC. The encoded protein is CSARSLSGGGGETQYF.

Comments on this clonotype: A much larger clone lies a single base off, so this may be a read error. The V and J genes are TRBV7-9 and TRBJ2-7; 7 bases are shared with TRBD2. The CDR3 consists of 14 residues. The V segment lost 5 bases and the J segment 9 bases; nucleotides outside the gene matches: 13. In germline, CDR1 is SEHNR, CDR2 FQNEAQ (reference sequence). DNA of the CDR3: TGTGCCAGCAGCGGGTCCGGGACTACTCCCGGGCAGTACTTC. Protein sequence: CASSGSGTTPGQYF.

This clonotype was counted a few times. This chain uses TRBV5-1 with TRBJ2-2; TRBD2 is a possible D gene (6 bases). Germline lookup yields CDR1 SGHRS and CDR2 YFSETQ. There are 16 residues in the CDR3. V lost 3 bases, J lost 4 bases, and 16 bases lay in between. The CDR3 nucleotides are TGCGCCAGCAGCTCTCTTTGGGGGGACCGCACCGGGGAGCTGTTTTTT. It encodes CASSSLWGDRTGELFF.

The gene calls are TRBV7-2 and TRBJ2-2, with TRBD2 matching 10 bases. Germline CDR1 and CDR2: SGHTA and FQGNSA. CDR3 length: 15 residues. V lost 6 bases and J lost 8; bases outside the gene matches: 9. CDR3 protein: CASSYGGLARGELFF. The CDR3 DNA reads TGTGCCAGCAGTTACGGGGGACTAGCGCGAGGGGAGCTGTTTTTT.

Comment on this clonotype: Possible read error: a much larger clone is one base away. V gene TRBV7-6 combines with J gene TRBJ2-5; D may be TRBD2 (5 bases). Germline V lookup: CDR1 SGHVS, CDR2 FNYEAQ. This CDR3 is built from 13 residues. The CDR3 DNA reads as TGTGCCAGCAGCCCGAGAGGGAGTAAGACCCTGTACTTC. The encoded protein is CASSPRGSKTLYF.

The chain recombines TRBV4-3 with TRBJ1-6, with 12 nucleotides matching TRBD1. V lost 0 bases to trimming and J lost 8 bases; unmatched junction nucleotides: 5. The CDR3 contains 17 residues. Germline CDR1 is LGHNA and CDR2 is YSLEER. The CDR3 loop is CASSQDGTGGQDSPLHF. The DNA of the CDR3 is TGCGCCAGCAGCCAAGATGGGACAGGGGGCCAAGATTCACCCCTCCACTTT.

In its sample, this clonotype was seen a few times. J is TRBJ2-7 and V is TRBV6-1, with no clear D. The CDR3 covers 12 residues. Germline V gene lookup returns CDR1 MNHNS and CDR2 SASEGT. Between the trimmed V and J ends, which lost 0 bases and 3 bases, there was a span of 3 bases. The CDR3 nucleotides read TGTGCCAGCAGTGAAGCGCACTACGAGCAGTACTTC. It translates to CASSEAHYEQYF.

This clonotype was observed many times. This chain uses TRBV19 with TRBJ1-1; 8 bases are shared with TRBD1. The CDR3 length is 12 residues. J gave up 4 bases and V 11 bases, and 6 bases lay outside the gene matches. CDR1 and CDR2 (germline): LNHDA, SQIVND (reference sequence). In nucleotides, the CDR3 is TGTGCCTCCGACAGGGGATCCACTGAAGCTTTCTTT. The encoded protein is CASDRGSTEAFF.

This clonotype was detected only a few times. The V call is TRBV2, the J call TRBJ2-5; a possible D gene is TRBD2 (6 bases). Germline V gene lookup returns CDR1 SNHLY and CDR2 FYNNEI. The CDR3 spans 14 residues. The germline V and J ends were trimmed by 8 bases and 2 bases, with 15 bases remaining between them. The DNA for the CDR3 is TGTGCCAGCCGTCCCCTAGCGCGGCAAGAGACCCAGTACTTC. Translating it yields CASRPLARQETQYF. The full variable domain, completed using reference TRBV2 and TRBJ2-5, is EPEVTQTPSHQVTQMGQEVILRCVPISNHLYFYWYRQILGQKVEFLVSFYNNEISEKSEIFDDQFSVERPDGSNFTLKIRSTKLEDSAMYFCASRPLARQETQYFGPGTRLLVL.

This clonotype has just a few counts. The chain uses TRBV24-1 and TRBJ2-5, with D perhaps matching TRBD1 (5 bases). This CDR3 has 18 amino acids. Trimming stripped 0 bases from V and 6 bases from J, with 22 bases between. The germline gives CDR1 KGHDR, CDR2 SFDVKD. The CDR3 coding sequence is TGTGCCACCAGTGATTTGGGCCTGCAGGGTTGTGGGATAAAGACCCAGTACTTC. It encodes CATSDLGLQGCGIKTQYF.

On this clonotype itself: A much larger clone differs from this one at a single base, so this may be a read error. The rearrangement uses TRBV29-1 and TRBJ2-7, with D perhaps TRBD1 (5 bases). Germline-derived CDR1 and CDR2 are SQVTM and ANQGSEA. This CDR3 comprises 11 residues. The CDR3 DNA reads TGCAGCGCCGAGGCAGGGTTTGAGCGGTACTTC. It encodes CSAEAGFERYF.

This clonotype was recorded a few times. V and J are TRBV7-9 and TRBJ2-2, with D unresolved. Trimming pared 5 bases from V and 0 bases from J, leaving 7 bases between. The germline V gene has CDR1 SEHNR and CDR2 FQNEAQ (reference sequence). The CDR3 is 14 residues long. The DNA of the CDR3 is TGTGCCAGCAGCGATGTAACGAACACCGGGGAGCTGTTTTTT. It codes for CASSDVTNTGELFF.

The table lists this clonotype with a few counts. The chain employs TRBV4-1 and TRBJ1-5; D uncertain. Looked up from germline, CDR1 is MGHRA and CDR2 is YSYEKL. V was shortened by 0 bases and J by 6 bases, with 9 bases between the two germline ends. CDR3 length: 14 amino acids. This CDR3 is CASSQEPNFQPQHF. In DNA, the CDR3 is TGCGCCAGCAGCCAAGAACCTAACTTTCAGCCCCAGCATTTT.

This clonotype appeared many times. V gene TRBV2 combines with J gene TRBJ2-5, with TRBD2 as a possible D gene (5 bases). Trimming shortened V by 4 bases and J by 4 bases, and 13 bases separated the two germline ends. CDR3 length: 14 amino acids. Germline CDR1 and CDR2: SNHLY and FYNNEI. The CDR3 spells CASSGATGSETQYF. For the CDR3, the DNA is TGTGCCAGCAGTGGCGCAACGGGGTCAGAGACCCAGTACTTC.

This clonotype was observed a few times. The chain joins TRBV9 to TRBJ2-2, with TRBD1 matching 8 bases. V shed 3 bases and J 0 bases; nucleotides not matched to a gene: 4. The CDR3 has 16 amino acids. Germline CDR1 SGDLS, CDR2 YYNGEE. CDR3 sequence: CASSADRGSNTGELFF. In DNA, the CDR3 is TGTGCCAGCAGCGCAGACAGGGGATCGAACACCGGGGAGCTGTTTTTT. Complete variable domain (other parts from reference TRBV9 and TRBJ2-2): DSGVTQTPKHLITATGQRVTLRCSPRSGDLSVYWYQQSLDQGLQFLIQYYNGEERAKGNILERFSAQQFPDLHSELNLSSLELGDSALYFCASSADRGSNTGELFFGEGSRLTVL.

This rearrangement joins TRBV29-1 to TRBJ1-2; D perhaps matches TRBD1 (5 bases). The CDR3 extends over 13 amino acids. V was pared by 4 bases and J by 8 bases, with 17 bases between. Germline V lookup: CDR1 SQVTM, CDR2 ANQGSEA. In DNA, the CDR3 is TGCAGCGTTGTCGTCGGGGCTGGCGGAGGCTACACCTTC. It codes for CSVVVGAGGGYTF.

The genes are TRBV20-1 and TRBJ2-5; 10 positions match TRBD2. V was clipped by 3 bases and J by 3 bases; unmatched bases: 4. This CDR3 spans 14 amino acids. Looked up from germline, CDR1 is DFQATT and CDR2 is SNEGSKA (reference sequence). CDR3 in DNA: TGCAGTGCTAGGGGGCTAGCGGGGGAAGAGACCCAGTACTTC. Its translation: CSARGLAGEETQYF.

This rearrangement joins TRBV4-3 to TRBJ1-4, with D unresolved. Germline values: CDR1 LGHNA, CDR2 YSLEER. Trimming stripped 1 base from V and 8 bases from J, with 14 bases between. This CDR3 contains 15 residues. The CDR3 DNA reads TGCGCCAGCAGCCAAGTGGGATACGGAGGCGAAAAACTGTTTTTT. It encodes CASSQVGYGGEKLFF.

This clonotype was found many times. The V gene is TRBV19, the J gene TRBJ2-7; 10 bases agree with TRBD2. CDR3 size: 14 residues. Trimming removed 2 bases from V and 2 bases from J; junction bases left unmatched: 0. Germline loops: CDR1 LNHDA, CDR2 SQIVND (reference sequence). The DNA of the CDR3 is TGTGCCAGTAGTATACTAGCGGGGGCCTACGAGCAGTACTTC. It specifies CASSILAGAYEQYF.

This clonotype was seen ten or more times. The chain recombines TRBV20-1 with TRBJ1-1; 8 bases are a match to TRBD1. From germline, CDR1 is DFQATT and CDR2 SNEGSKA (reference sequence). The CDR3 has 15 residues. Trimming took 3 bases from V and 1 from J; bases not matched to a gene: 7. CDR3 sequence (DNA): TGCAGTGCTAGGGAAAGGACAGGGTCGAACACTGAAGCTTTCTTT. Its protein product is CSARERTGSNTEAFF.

This clonotype was detected a few times. The chain couples TRBV9 to TRBJ2-5, with TRBD2 matching 12 bases. The CDR3 runs to 16 residues. Germline V CDR1 and CDR2: SGDLS, YYNGEE. V shed 4 bases, J shed 3 bases, and the junction held 7 bases outside the gene matches. In nucleotides, the CDR3 is TGTGCCAGCAGCTTAGGACTAGCGGGGTTAAAAGAGACCCAGTACTTC. The encoded protein is CASSLGLAGLKETQYF. Complete variable domain (other parts from reference TRBV9 and TRBJ2-5): DSGVTQTPKHLITATGQRVTLRCSPRSGDLSVYWYQQSLDQGLQFLIQYYNGEERAKGNILERFSAQQFPDLHSELNLSSLELGDSALYFCASSLGLAGLKETQYFGPGTRLLVL.

J is TRBJ2-5 and V is TRBV7-2, with 9 bases matching TRBD2. The CDR3 loop spans 16 amino acids. Germline loops: CDR1 SGHTA, CDR2 FQGNSA. The V gene end was trimmed by 4 bases and the J gene end by 2 bases; junction bases not matched to a gene: 8. The CDR3 DNA follows: TGTGCCAGCAGCTCCCGGACTAGCGCTCGGCAAGAGACCCAGTACTTC. It is translated as CASSSRTSARQETQYF. Full variable domain (remainder filled in from reference TRBV7-2 and TRBJ2-5): GAGVSQSPSNKVTEKGKDVELRCDPISGHTALYWYRQSLGQGLEFLIYFQGNSAPDKSGLPSDRFSAERTGGSVSTLTIQRTQQEDSAVYLCASSSRTSARQETQYFGPGTRLLVL.

The chain couples TRBV10-3 to TRBJ1-1, with 7 bases identical to TRBD1. V dropped 10 bases and J dropped 7; count of bases not matched to a gene: 15. The CDR3 runs to 14 residues. Germline CDR1 and CDR2: ENHRY and SYGVKD. CDR3 sequence: CASSLEDGTVEAFF. The CDR3 bases are TGTGCCAGCAGCTTGGAGGACGGGACAGTTGAAGCTTTCTTT.

Here the CDR3 reads CAISGTSGGEQYF. In nucleotides, the CDR3 is TGTGCCATCAGTGGGACTAGCGGAGGCGAGCAGTACTTC. The genes are TRBV10-3 and TRBJ2-7, with 10 bases matching TRBD2. The CDR3 covers 13 residues. Trimming cost V 4 bases and J 6 bases; bases outside gene matches: 3. Germline V gives CDR1 ENHRY, CDR2 SYGVKD.

The chain carries TRBV20-1 and TRBJ1-1, with D perhaps TRBD1 (5 bases). Per germline, CDR1 DFQATT and CDR2 SNEGSKA (reference sequence). CDR3 size: 13 residues. In DNA, the CDR3 is TGCAGCGTCGCGTCCGGGGCTGGAGCTGAAGCTTTCTTT. Its translation is CSVASGAGAEAFF.

The rearrangement joins TRBV18 to TRBJ1-2; possibly TRBD1 for D (5 bases). Trimming left V 8 bases short and J 5 bases short, with 15 bases between. Germline-derived CDR1 and CDR2 are KGHSH and LQKENI. The CDR3 loop spans 13 amino acids. CDR3 amino acids: CASTLQGLYGYTF. The CDR3 region has the DNA TGTGCCAGCACGCTGCAGGGTCTGTATGGCTACACCTTC.

The chain has TRBV25-1 and TRBJ1-1, with TRBD1 identical over 8 bases. V was pared by 6 bases and J by 8 bases, with 14 bases of the junction left unmatched. The CDR3 extends over 15 amino acids. Germline-derived CDR1 and CDR2 are MGHDK and SYGVNS. The CDR3 region is CASSKTGAKGLEAFF. CDR3 sequence (DNA): TGTGCCAGCAGCAAGACAGGGGCTAAGGGACTCGAAGCTTTCTTT.